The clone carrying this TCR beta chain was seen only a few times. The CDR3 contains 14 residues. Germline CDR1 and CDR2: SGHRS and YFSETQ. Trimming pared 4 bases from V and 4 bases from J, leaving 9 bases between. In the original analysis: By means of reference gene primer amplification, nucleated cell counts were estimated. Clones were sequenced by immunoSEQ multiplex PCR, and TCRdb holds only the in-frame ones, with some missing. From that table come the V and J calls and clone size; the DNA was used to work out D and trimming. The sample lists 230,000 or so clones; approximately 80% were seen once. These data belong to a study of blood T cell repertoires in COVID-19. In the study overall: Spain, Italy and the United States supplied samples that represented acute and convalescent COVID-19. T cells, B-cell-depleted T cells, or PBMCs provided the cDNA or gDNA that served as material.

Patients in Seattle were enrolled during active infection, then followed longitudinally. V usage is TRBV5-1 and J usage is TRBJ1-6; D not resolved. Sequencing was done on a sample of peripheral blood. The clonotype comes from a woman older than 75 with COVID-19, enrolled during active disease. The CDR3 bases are TGCGCCAGCAGCCCGGCAGGATATAATTCACCCCTCCACTTT. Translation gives CASSPAGYNSPLHF.